What follows are 22 T cell receptor beta chains derived from one specimen sequenced in a study of OX40 agonist ivuxolimab in advanced cancers. Assay: immunoSEQ multiplex PCR; the TCRdb copy retains only in-frame clones and omits some. Here the sample spans about 100,000 clones, approximately 90% being singletons. The sequenced sample was CD4+ or CD8+ T cells sorted from blood, obtained in a trial of the OX40 agonist ivuxolimab. Receptors originate from an adult with an advanced solid tumor such as melanoma, head and neck, liver or kidney cancer.

J is TRBJ2-1 and V is TRBV5-6, with 12 bases fitting TRBD1. After removal of 4 bases from V and 9 bases from J, the junction contained 14 bases not matched to a gene. The CDR3 spans 17 residues. CDR1 is SGHDT and CDR2 is YYEEEE in the germline V gene. The DNA of the CDR3 is TGTGCCAGCAGCCCCCCCATGGGGACAGGGGGCTTTGGTGAGCAGTTCTTC. Translation: CASSPPMGTGGFGEQFF.

The rearrangement joins TRBV7-3 to TRBJ2-1; TRBD2 matches 12 bases. The V segment lost 5 bases and the J segment 8 bases; nucleotides outside the gene matches: 7. This CDR3 comprises 15 residues. Germline lookup yields CDR1 SGHTA and CDR2 FQGTGA. CDR3 region: CASSPTSGSFDEQFF. In nucleotides, the CDR3 is TGTGCCAGCAGCCCGACTAGCGGGAGTTTCGATGAGCAGTTCTTC.

The chain recombines TRBV21-1 with TRBJ2-3; TRBD2 is the table's D call and was not checked against the DNA. TRBV21-1 is a recognized pseudogene. The CDR3 extends over 14 amino acids. The CDR3 sequence: CASSSSLLVDTQYF. CDR3 sequence (DNA): TGTGCCAGCAGCAGTTCCTTACTAGTCGATACGCAGTATTTT.

Only one count was recorded for this clone. The chain combines TRBV27 with TRBJ1-6; TRBD1 matches at 10 bases. CDR3 length: 15 residues. The germline gives CDR1 MNHEY, CDR2 SMNVEV (reference sequence). V lost 3 bases and J lost 8; bases outside the gene matches: 4. The DNA for the CDR3 is TGTGCCAGCAGTTTCGGACAGGGGGTCGATTCACCCCTCCACTTT. Its translation is CASSFGQGVDSPLHF.

This clone was found a few times. The chain joins TRBV14 to TRBJ2-3, with TRBD2 identical over 7 bases. Germline CDR1 and CDR2: SGHDN and FVKESK. This CDR3 is 14 amino acids long. The ends lost 9 bases at V and 0 bases at J; junction bases unmatched: 6. The CDR3 sequence: CASASGTSTDTQYF. CDR3 in DNA: TGTGCCAGTGCTAGCGGAACTAGCACAGATACGCAGTATTTT.

The chain uses TRBV27 and TRBJ2-3; 9 positions match TRBD2. The CDR3 consists of 16 residues. Germline V gene lookup returns CDR1 MNHEY and CDR2 SMNVEV (reference sequence). J lost 5 bases, V lost 5 bases, and 11 bases had no gene match. The CDR3 reads CASSPIAGAFVDTQYF. The CDR3 bases are TGTGCCAGCAGTCCTATAGCGGGAGCTTTTGTAGATACGCAGTATTTT.

The chain employs TRBV6-1 and TRBJ2-1; D uncertain. Trimming cost V 5 bases and J 0 bases, with 8 bases left between them. The CDR3 consists of 14 residues. Germline CDR1 is MNHNS and CDR2 is SASEGT. The CDR3 reads CASSLDSSYNEQFF. DNA for the CDR3: TGTGCCAGCAGTCTCGATAGCTCCTACAATGAGCAGTTCTTC.

V usage is TRBV7-2 and J usage is TRBJ2-5; 7 nucleotides agree with TRBD1. The CDR3 length is 15 residues. Losses at the gene ends were 5 bases for V and 1 base for J; bases not matched to a gene: 7. The germline gives CDR1 SGHTA, CDR2 FQGNSA. The CDR3 DNA is TGTGCCAGCAGCCCCGGGACAGTCCTCCAAGAGACCCAGTACTTC. Amino acid sequence: CASSPGTVLQETQYF.

This rearrangement joins TRBV7-3 to TRBJ2-1, with 10 bases that match TRBD2. The ends lost 6 bases at V and 6 bases at J; junction bases unmatched: 8. This CDR3 region has 15 residues. Germline V CDR1 and CDR2: SGHTA, FQGTGA. The CDR3 bases are TGTGCCAGCAGTACTAGCGGGAACCCCGCCAATGAGCAGTTCTTC. Protein sequence: CASSTSGNPANEQFF.

V gene TRBV28 combines with J gene TRBJ2-1; D is possibly TRBD1 (5 bases). V lost 6 bases and J lost 5, with 5 bases in between. Germline values: CDR1 MDHEN, CDR2 SYDVKM. The CDR3 is 11 residues long. CDR3 amino acids: CASRTDNEQFF. CDR3 sequence (DNA): TGTGCCAGCAGGACAGACAATGAGCAGTTCTTC. Variable domain in full (rest from reference TRBV28 and TRBJ2-1): DVKVTQSSRYLVKRTGEKVFLECVQDMDHENMFWYRQDPGLGLRLIYFSYDVKMKEKGDIPEGYSVSREKKERFSLILESASTNQTSMYLCASRTDNEQFFGPGTRLTVL.

This chain uses TRBV19 with TRBJ2-7, with 7 bases aligning to TRBD2. After removal of 3 bases from V and 0 bases from J, the junction contained 5 bases not matched to a gene. The CDR3 is 15 amino acids. CDR1 LNHDA and CDR2 SQIVND come from the germline V gene (reference sequence). This CDR3 is CASSIRAGPSYEQYF. The CDR3 DNA is TGTGCCAGTAGTATCAGAGCGGGGCCCTCCTACGAGCAGTACTTC. Drawing the rest from reference TRBV19 and TRBJ2-7, the complete variable domain is DGGITQSPKYLFRKEGQNVTLSCEQNLNHDAMYWYRQDPGQGLRLIYYSQIVNDFQKGDIAEGYSVSREKKESFPLTVTSAQKNPTAFYLCASSIRAGPSYEQYFGPGTRLTVT.

The CDR3 reads CASSLGGGNEKLFF. CDR3 nucleotide sequence: TGTGCCAGCAGCTTGGGAGGGGGTAATGAAAAACTGTTTTTT. V and J are TRBV7-9 and TRBJ1-4, with a tentative D call TRBD1 (6 bases). The CDR3 sequence is 14 residues long. Germline V gene sequence: CDR1 SEHNR, CDR2 FQNEAQ (reference sequence). V was pared by 3 bases and J by 4 bases, with 9 bases between.

This chain connects TRBV28 to TRBJ2-1; 11 bases map to TRBD2. V shed 6 bases, J shed 9 bases, and the junction held 13 bases outside the gene matches. CDR1 and CDR2 (germline): MDHEN, SYDVKM. The CDR3 spans 16 residues. The CDR3 bases are TGTGCCAGCAGCCCTTTGTTAGCGGGAGGGCCTATTGAGCAGTTCTTC. It encodes CASSPLLAGGPIEQFF.

This clone has a single count. The chain uses TRBV19 and TRBJ1-5; D gene unclear. This CDR3 comprises 14 residues. Germline V gene lookup returns CDR1 LNHDA and CDR2 SQIVND (reference sequence). V gave up 3 bases and J gave up 1 base, with 7 bases separating them. In nucleotides, the CDR3 is TGTGCCAGTAGTATTACTGCCAGCAATCAGCCCCAGCATTTT. It encodes CASSITASNQPQHF.

The chain is built from TRBV6-6 and TRBJ1-1; TRBD1 is a possible D gene (5 bases). CDR1 is MNHNY and CDR2 is SVGAGI in the germline V gene (reference sequence). There are 16 residues in the CDR3. V lost 6 bases, J lost 3 bases, and 20 bases lay in between. The CDR3 loop is CASSPTARAVDTEAFF. The CDR3 DNA follows: TGTGCCAGCAGCCCGACAGCCAGGGCCGTTGACACTGAAGCTTTCTTT.

This clone was recorded only once. This chain joins TRBV5-1 and TRBJ2-3; TRBD2 aligns across 13 bases. Trimming at V came to 2 bases and at J to 1 base, leaving 7 bases not matched to a gene. The germline V gene encodes CDR1 SGHRS and CDR2 YFSETQ. The CDR3 extends over 18 amino acids. The CDR3 loop is CASSLQLAGGPGTDTQYF. CDR3 bases: TGCGCCAGCAGCTTACAACTAGCGGGAGGGCCGGGCACAGATACGCAGTATTTT.

The rearrangement joins TRBV9 to TRBJ2-5, with 9 bases identical to TRBD1. V shed 4 bases and J 4 bases; nucleotides not matched to a gene: 5. The CDR3 has 14 amino acids. CDR1 and CDR2 from the germline V gene are SGDLS and YYNGEE. CDR3 sequence: CASSFGQGRETQYF. CDR3 sequence (DNA): TGTGCCAGCAGCTTTGGACAGGGGAGAGAGACCCAGTACTTC.

The rearrangement links TRBV6-5 to TRBJ1-1; D is possibly TRBD1 (5 bases). This CDR3 comprises 14 residues. From germline, CDR1 is MNHEY and CDR2 SVGAGI. The V end lost 8 bases, the J end lost 2 bases, and 15 bases lay between the germline ends. The CDR3 DNA is TGTGCCAGCTCTAGGGGCAGGTTTAACACTGAAGCTTTCTTT. This sequence encodes CASSRGRFNTEAFF.

This chain connects TRBV6-1 to TRBJ1-5; no reliable D call. The CDR3 consists of 13 residues. V lost 3 bases and J lost 5, with 8 bases in between. The germline V gene has CDR1 MNHNS and CDR2 SASEGT. The CDR3 region is CASSDLPYQPQHF. The DNA of the CDR3 is TGTGCCAGCAGTGATTTGCCGTATCAGCCCCAGCATTTT.

The V and J genes are TRBV5-1 and TRBJ1-1; 7 bases fit TRBD1. From germline, CDR1 is SGHRS and CDR2 YFSETQ. J lost 3 bases, V lost 2 bases, and 4 bases had no gene match. This CDR3 spans 14 amino acids. For the CDR3, the DNA is TGCGCCAGCAGCTTTATCGACAGGGACACTGAAGCTTTCTTT. Its protein product is CASSFIDRDTEAFF.

This rearrangement joins TRBV7-2 to TRBJ2-5; D might be TRBD2 (6 bases). V was trimmed by 1 base and J by 0 bases, leaving 9 bases between them. Germline V gene sequence: CDR1 SGHTA, CDR2 FQGNSA. The CDR3 is 15 amino acids. In nucleotides, the CDR3 is TGTGCCAGCAGCTTAGTTGCGGGGAACCAAGAGACCCAGTACTTC. Its protein product is CASSLVAGNQETQYF.

The rearrangement links TRBV29-1 to TRBJ1-1; 7 positions match TRBD1. CDR3 size: 12 residues. CDR1 is SQVTM, CDR2 ANQGSEA, per germline. J was trimmed by 5 bases and V by 6 bases; bases with no gene match: 6. CDR3 in DNA: TGCAGCGTCAACAGGGGCTGGACTGAAGCTTTCTTT. Its protein is CSVNRGWTEAFF.